This TCR beta chain was observed in a study of human T cells and chemical hapten exposure. As for the study in general: TCR yield per sample varied, mainly due to pooled library volumes.

There are a few counts of this clonotype. The CDR3 totals 14 residues. The junction had 5 bases not matched to a gene; V was cut back by 2 bases and J by 6 bases. CDR1 SQVTM and CDR2 ANQGSEA come from the germline V gene. TCRdb itself ran the RACE reads through MiXCR, one entry per CDR3 protein. Of about 34,000 distinct CDR3 sequences in the sample, around 10% were seen once. The time point is: pre-sensitization, week 0. Treatment noted: therapeutic diphenylcyclopropenone sensitization with weekly scalp DPC. Total RNA came from unfractionated whole blood. Participating donors were patients with alopecia, aged 18 to 70 years, considered appropriate candidates for DPC.

The TCR sequence derives from a man aged 50 to 59 with alopecia areata. Some clones in this sample may be carry-over from other donors' samples. This specimen was whole blood, taken in connection with sensitization to the hapten diphenylcyclopropenone (DPC). The chain is built from TRBV29-1 and TRBJ2-1; 9 bases fit TRBD2. The CDR3 region is CSVEHLAGFNEQFF. The DNA for the CDR3 is TGCAGCGTTGAACACCTAGCGGGGTTCAATGAGCAGTTCTTC.